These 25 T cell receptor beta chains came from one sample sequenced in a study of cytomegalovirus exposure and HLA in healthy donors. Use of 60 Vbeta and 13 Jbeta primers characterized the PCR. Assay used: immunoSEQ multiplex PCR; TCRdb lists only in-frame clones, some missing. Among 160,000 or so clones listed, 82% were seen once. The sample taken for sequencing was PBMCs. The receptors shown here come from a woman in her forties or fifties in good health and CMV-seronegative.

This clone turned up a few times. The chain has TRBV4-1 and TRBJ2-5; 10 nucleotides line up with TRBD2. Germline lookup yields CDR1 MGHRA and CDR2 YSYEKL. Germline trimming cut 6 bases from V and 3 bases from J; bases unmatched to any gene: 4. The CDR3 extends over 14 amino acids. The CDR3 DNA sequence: TGCGCCAGCAGACTCGGACTAGCGGAAGAGACCCAGTACTTC. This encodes CASRLGLAEETQYF.

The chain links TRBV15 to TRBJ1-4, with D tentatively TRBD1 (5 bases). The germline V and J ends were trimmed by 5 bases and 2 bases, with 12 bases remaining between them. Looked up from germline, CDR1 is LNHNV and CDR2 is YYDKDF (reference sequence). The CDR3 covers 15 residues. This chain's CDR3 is CATSGAGFTNEKLFF. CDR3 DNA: TGTGCCACCAGCGGCGCAGGGTTCACTAATGAAAAACTGTTTTTT.

The CDR3 spells CASRTSGGSTGELFF. Written as DNA, the CDR3 is TGTGCCAGCCGAACTTCGGGGGGTTCCACCGGGGAGCTGTTTTTT. The V gene is TRBV7-2, the J gene TRBJ2-2, with TRBD2 identical over 7 bases. The CDR3 sequence is 15 residues long. The V gene's germline CDR1 is SGHTA and CDR2 FQGNSA. V trimming: 8 bases; J trimming: 4 bases; junction bases outside the gene matches: 10. The full variable domain, with the rest looked up from reference TRBV7-2 and TRBJ2-2, is GAGVSQSPSNKVTEKGKDVELRCDPISGHTALYWYRQSLGQGLEFLIYFQGNSAPDKSGLPSDRFSAERTGGSVSTLTIQRTQQEDSAVYLCASRTSGGSTGELFFGEGSRLTVL.

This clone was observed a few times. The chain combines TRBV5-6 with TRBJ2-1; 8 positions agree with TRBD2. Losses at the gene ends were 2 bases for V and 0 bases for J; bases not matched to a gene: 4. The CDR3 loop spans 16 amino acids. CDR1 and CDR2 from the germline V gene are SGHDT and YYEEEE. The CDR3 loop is CASSFSGKSSYNEQFF. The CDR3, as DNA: TGTGCCAGCAGCTTTAGCGGGAAGAGCTCCTACAATGAGCAGTTCTTC.

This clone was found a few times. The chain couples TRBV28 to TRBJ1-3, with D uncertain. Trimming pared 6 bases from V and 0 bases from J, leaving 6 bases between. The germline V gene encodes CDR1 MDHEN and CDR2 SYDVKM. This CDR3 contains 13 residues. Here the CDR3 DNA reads TGTGCCAGCAGACTCTACTCTGGAAACACCATATATTTT. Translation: CASRLYSGNTIYF.

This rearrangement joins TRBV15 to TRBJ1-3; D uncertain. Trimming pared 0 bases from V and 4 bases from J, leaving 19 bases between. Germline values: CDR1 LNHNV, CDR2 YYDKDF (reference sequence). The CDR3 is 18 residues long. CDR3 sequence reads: CATSRDGPGAGYGNTIYF. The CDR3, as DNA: TGTGCCACCAGCAGAGATGGCCCCGGAGCGGGATACGGAAACACCATATATTTT.

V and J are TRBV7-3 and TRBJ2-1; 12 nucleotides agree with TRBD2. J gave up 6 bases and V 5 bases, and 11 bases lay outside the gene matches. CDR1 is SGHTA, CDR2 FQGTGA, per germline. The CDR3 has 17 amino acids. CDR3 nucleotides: TGTGCCAGCAGCAACCGCCCGACTAGCGGGAGAGGCAATGAGCAGTTCTTC. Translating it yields CASSNRPTSGRGNEQFF.

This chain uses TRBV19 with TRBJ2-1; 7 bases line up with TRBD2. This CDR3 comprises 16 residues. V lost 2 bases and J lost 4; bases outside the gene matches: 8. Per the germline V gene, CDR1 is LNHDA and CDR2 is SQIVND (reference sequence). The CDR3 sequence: CASSILPGGKYNEQFF. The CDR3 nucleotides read TGTGCCAGTAGTATATTGCCCGGGGGGAAGTACAATGAGCAGTTCTTC.

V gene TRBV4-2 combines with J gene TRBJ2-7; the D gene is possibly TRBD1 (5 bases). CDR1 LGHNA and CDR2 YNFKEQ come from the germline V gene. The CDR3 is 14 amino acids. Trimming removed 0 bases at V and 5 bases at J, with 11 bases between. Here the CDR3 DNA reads TGTGCCAGCAGCCAAGATCTCAGGGCCGACGAGCAGTACTTC. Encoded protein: CASSQDLRADEQYF.

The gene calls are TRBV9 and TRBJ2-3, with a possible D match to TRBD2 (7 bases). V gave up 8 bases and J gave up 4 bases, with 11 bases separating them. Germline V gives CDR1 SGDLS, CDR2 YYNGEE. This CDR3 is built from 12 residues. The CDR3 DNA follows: TGTGCCAGTCGGGGGGCCGCAGATACGCAGTATTTT. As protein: CASRGAADTQYF.

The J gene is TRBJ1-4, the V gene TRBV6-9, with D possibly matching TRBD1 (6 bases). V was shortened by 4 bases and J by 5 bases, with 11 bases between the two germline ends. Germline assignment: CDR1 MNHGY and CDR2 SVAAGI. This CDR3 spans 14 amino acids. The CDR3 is CASSSGHPNEKLFF. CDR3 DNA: TGTGCCAGCAGTTCGGGACACCCGAATGAAAAACTGTTTTTT.

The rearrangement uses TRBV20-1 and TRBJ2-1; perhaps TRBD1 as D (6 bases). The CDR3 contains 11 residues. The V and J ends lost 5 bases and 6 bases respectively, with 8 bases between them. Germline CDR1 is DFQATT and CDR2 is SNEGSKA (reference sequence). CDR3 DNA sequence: TGCAGTGCTTCGACAGGCAATGAGCAGTTCTTC. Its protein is CSASTGNEQFF.

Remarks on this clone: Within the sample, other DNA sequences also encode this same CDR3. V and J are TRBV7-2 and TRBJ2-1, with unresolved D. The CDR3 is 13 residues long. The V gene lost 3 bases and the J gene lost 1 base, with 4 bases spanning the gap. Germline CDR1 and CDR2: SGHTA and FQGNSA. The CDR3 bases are TGTGCCAGCAGCTTGAGTTCCTACAATGAGCAGTTCTTC. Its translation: CASSLSSYNEQFF.

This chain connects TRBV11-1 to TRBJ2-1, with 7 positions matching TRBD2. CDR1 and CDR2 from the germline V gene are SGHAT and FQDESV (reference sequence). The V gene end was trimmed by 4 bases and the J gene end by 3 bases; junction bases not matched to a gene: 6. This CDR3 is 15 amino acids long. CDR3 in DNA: TGTGCCAGCAGCTCCCTAGCGGAAAACTACAATGAGCAGTTCTTC. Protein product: CASSSLAENYNEQFF. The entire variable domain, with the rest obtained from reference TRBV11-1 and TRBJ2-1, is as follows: EAEVAQSPRYKITEKSQAVAFWCDPISGHATLYWYRQILGQGPELLVQFQDESVVDDSQLPKDRFSAERLKGVDSTLKIQPAELGDSAMYLCASSSLAENYNEQFFGPGTRLTVL.

CDR3 protein: CASRQEPGGGSWNTEAFF. CDR3 bases: TGTGCCAGTAGGCAGGAACCGGGGGGCGGATCTTGGAACACTGAAGCTTTCTTT. The chain carries TRBV19 and TRBJ1-1, with TRBD1 as a possible D gene (6 bases). V was cut by 6 bases and J by 1 base, with 24 bases left in between. This CDR3 has 18 amino acids. Per germline, CDR1 LNHDA and CDR2 SQIVND (reference sequence).

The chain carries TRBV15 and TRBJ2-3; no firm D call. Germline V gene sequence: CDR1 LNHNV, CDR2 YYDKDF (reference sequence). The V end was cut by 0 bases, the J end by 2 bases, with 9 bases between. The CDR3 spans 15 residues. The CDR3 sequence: CATSRDIQYTDTQYF. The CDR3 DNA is TGTGCCACCAGCAGAGATATACAATACACAGATACGCAGTATTTT.

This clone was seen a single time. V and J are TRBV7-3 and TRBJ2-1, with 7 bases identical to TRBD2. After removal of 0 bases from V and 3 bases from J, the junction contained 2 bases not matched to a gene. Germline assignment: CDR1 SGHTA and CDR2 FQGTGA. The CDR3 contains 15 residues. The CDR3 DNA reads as TGTGCCAGCAGCTTAACTAGCGGGCACTACAATGAGCAGTTCTTC. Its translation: CASSLTSGHYNEQFF.

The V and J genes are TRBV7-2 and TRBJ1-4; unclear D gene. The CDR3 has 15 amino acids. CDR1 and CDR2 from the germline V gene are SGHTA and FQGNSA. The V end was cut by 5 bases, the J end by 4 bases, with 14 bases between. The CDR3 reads CASSRPGGINEKLFF. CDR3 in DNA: TGTGCCAGCAGCCGCCCCGGAGGGATTAATGAAAAACTGTTTTTT.

CDR3 loop: CASSTWDRASQETQYF. The CDR3 DNA is TGTGCCAGTAGTACCTGGGACAGGGCCAGCCAAGAGACCCAGTACTTC. The rearrangement uses TRBV19 and TRBJ2-5; 9 nucleotides agree with TRBD1. CDR3 length: 16 residues. Trimming cost V 4 bases and J 1 base; bases outside gene matches: 7. Per the germline V gene, CDR1 is LNHDA and CDR2 is SQIVND (reference sequence).

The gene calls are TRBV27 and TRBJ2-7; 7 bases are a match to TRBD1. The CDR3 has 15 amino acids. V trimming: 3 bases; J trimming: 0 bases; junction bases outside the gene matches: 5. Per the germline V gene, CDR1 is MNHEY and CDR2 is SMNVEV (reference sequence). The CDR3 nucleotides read TGTGCCAGCAGTTTCTTACAGGGGAGCTCCTACGAGCAGTACTTC. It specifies CASSFLQGSSYEQYF.

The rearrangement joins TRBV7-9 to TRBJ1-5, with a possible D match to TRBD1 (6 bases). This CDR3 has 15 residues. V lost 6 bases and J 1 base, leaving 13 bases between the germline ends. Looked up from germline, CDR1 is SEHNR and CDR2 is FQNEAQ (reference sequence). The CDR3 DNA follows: TGTGCCAGCAGTCAGGGGTCGGGAAGCAATCAGCCCCAGCATTTT. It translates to CASSQGSGSNQPQHF.

The CDR3 nucleotides read TGTGCCAGCAGCCCAAACCGGGACAGTGAAGGCTACACCTTC. It codes for CASSPNRDSEGYTF. The J gene is TRBJ1-2, the V gene TRBV6-5, with TRBD1 matching over 7 bases. The V segment lost 6 bases and the J segment 8 bases; nucleotides outside the gene matches: 12. Germline-derived CDR1 and CDR2 are MNHEY and SVGAGI. The length of the CDR3 is 14 residues.

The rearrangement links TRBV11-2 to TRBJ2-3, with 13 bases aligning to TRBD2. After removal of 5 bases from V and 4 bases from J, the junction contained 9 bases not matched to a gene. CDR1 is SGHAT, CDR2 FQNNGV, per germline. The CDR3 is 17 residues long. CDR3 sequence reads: CASSRTSGSFVPDTQYF. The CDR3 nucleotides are TGTGCCAGCAGCCGGACTAGCGGGAGTTTTGTACCAGATACGCAGTATTTT.

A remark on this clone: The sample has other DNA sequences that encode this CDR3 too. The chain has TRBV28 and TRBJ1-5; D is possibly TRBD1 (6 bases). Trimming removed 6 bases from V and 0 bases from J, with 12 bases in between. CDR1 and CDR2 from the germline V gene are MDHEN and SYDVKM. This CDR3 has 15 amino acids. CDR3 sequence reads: CASSLLRGSNQPQHF. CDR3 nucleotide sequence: TGTGCCAGCAGCCTCCTCAGGGGTAGCAATCAGCCCCAGCATTTT.

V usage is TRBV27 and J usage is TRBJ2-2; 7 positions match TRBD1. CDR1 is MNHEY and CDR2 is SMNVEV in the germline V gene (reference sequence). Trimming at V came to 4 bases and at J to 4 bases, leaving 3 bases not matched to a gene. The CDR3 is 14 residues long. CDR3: CASSWGQITGELFF. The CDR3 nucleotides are TGTGCCAGCAGTTGGGGACAGATCACCGGGGAGCTGTTTTTT.